The 5 T cell receptor beta chains in this list originate from one sample, sequenced in a study of blood T cells in healthy people across ages. The use of a sample-barcoded 5' primer and a J-beta primer mix characterized a second PCR of 7 to 11 cycles. TCRdb reprocessed the 5' RACE reads with MiXCR, giving one entry per CDR3 protein. Altogether over 950,000 distinct CDR3 sequences are present, 45% to 60% being singletons, with the ten largest covering over 20%. Sequenced material: blood. These receptors all come from a woman aged 55-69 years in good health.

This chain uses TRBV4-1 with TRBJ1-1; 10 bases are shared with TRBD1. This CDR3 has 17 amino acids. Germline V gene sequence: CDR1 MGHRA, CDR2 YSYEKL. V trimming: 4 bases; J trimming: 3 bases; junction bases outside the gene matches: 11. The CDR3 nucleotides are TGCGCCAGCAGCCTCGGACAGGGGGACAGGTGGGACACTGAAGCTTTCTTT. It is translated as CASSLGQGDRWDTEAFF.

V is TRBV5-1 and J is TRBJ2-5; 9 bases fit TRBD1. Germline values: CDR1 SGHRS, CDR2 YFSETQ. The CDR3 spans 14 residues. V lost 4 bases and J lost 5; bases outside the gene matches: 6. In nucleotides, the CDR3 is TGCGCCAGCAGCGCGGGACAGGGTCGTGAGACCCAGTACTTC. It specifies CASSAGQGRETQYF.

The chain joins TRBV25-1 to TRBJ2-7; D unresolved. Germline CDR1 and CDR2: MGHDK and SYGVNS. CDR3 length equals 15 residues. The V gene lost 6 bases and the J gene lost 6 bases, with 21 bases spanning the gap. In nucleotides, the CDR3 is TGTGCCAGCAGCCCTCCCCGGGCCCCCTGGGGCGAGCAGTACTTC. Translating it yields CASSPPRAPWGEQYF.

The V and J genes are TRBV20-1 and TRBJ2-5; TRBD2 matches at 13 bases. The CDR3 has 16 residues. V shed 6 bases and J 2 bases; nucleotides not matched to a gene: 9. Germline V gene sequence: CDR1 DFQATT, CDR2 SNEGSKA (reference sequence). In nucleotides, the CDR3 is TGCAGTGCCATAACTAGCGGGAGGGCACCACAAGAGACCCAGTACTTC. Its protein is CSAITSGRAPQETQYF.

This chain uses TRBV6-2 or TRBV6-3 with TRBJ2-3; D not resolved. The CDR3 length is 15 residues. CDR1 and CDR2 from the germline V gene are MNHEY and SVGEGT. Trimming cost V 4 bases and J 2 bases, with 13 bases left between them. CDR3 bases: TGTGCCAGCAGTTGGGCGGAATACTACACAGATACGCAGTATTTT. It specifies CASSWAEYYTDTQYF.